This T cell receptor beta chain was sequenced during a study of T cells in Graves' hyperthyroidism and ophthalmopathy. Study-level information: Upon initial diagnosis and before any treatment, peripheral blood was collected. Study-level points and caveats: A 13 V-J model separated ophthalmopathy from stable hyperthyroidism. Among clonotypes expanded in thyroid above 0.001, most were also found in blood.

The germline CDR1 and CDR2 sequences are DFQATT and SNEGSKA (reference sequence). V was trimmed by 3 bases and J by 6 bases, leaving 8 bases between them. The CDR3 extends over 11 amino acids. Researchers amplified the TCR beta CDR3 regions from RNA transcripts. The HTBI primer set drove a first-round RT-PCR of the TCR CDR3. TCRdb itself ran the multiplex PCR reads through MiXCR, one entry per CDR3 protein. Among about 840,000 distinct CDR3 sequences listed, roughly 40% were seen once. This clonotype was counted many times. No antigen is known for it. Diagnosing involved the use of clinical symptoms, serum thyroxine and TRAb, thyroid ultrasound and orbital computed tomography.

The chain uses TRBV20-1 and TRBJ1-2; possible D gene TRBD1, 5 bases. Sample: blood. This sequence was found in a young man with Graves' hyperthyroidism. DNA for the CDR3: TGCAGTGCTAGTTGGGGGGATGGCTACACCTTC. It codes for CSASWGDGYTF.